These 5 T cell receptor beta chains were sequenced from one sample in a study of PD-1 blockade in mismatch repair-deficient tumors. TCRdb keeps only in-frame clones here, not all; method: immunoSEQ multiplex PCR. The sample yields about 110,000 clones, 65% to 80% seen once. Sequences were derived from peripheral blood, sampled more than 58 weeks after starting pembrolizumab. The receptors shown here come from an adult with mismatch repair-deficient cancer.

The chain combines TRBV5-4 with TRBJ2-5; 11 nucleotides line up with TRBD2. Germline CDR1 reads SGHNT; CDR2 reads YYREEE (reference sequence). V lost 3 bases to trimming and J lost 5 bases; unmatched junction nucleotides: 6. CDR3 length: 15 amino acids. CDR3 sequence reads: CASSSKLAGEETQYF. CDR3 sequence (DNA): TGTGCCAGCAGCTCGAAACTAGCGGGAGAGGAGACCCAGTACTTC.

Only a few counts were recorded for this clone. This specimen includes other DNA sequences encoding the same CDR3. The chain couples TRBV19 to TRBJ1-1; tentatively, D is TRBD1 (6 bases). Germline loops: CDR1 LNHDA, CDR2 SQIVND (reference sequence). V was pared by 3 bases and J by 0 bases, with 8 bases between. This CDR3 region has 14 residues. CDR3 bases: TGTGCCAGTAGTATGGGGGCACTGAACACTGAAGCTTTCTTT. It is translated as CASSMGALNTEAFF.

V usage is TRBV15 and J usage is TRBJ1-1, with D possibly being TRBD1 (5 bases). Germline loops: CDR1 LNHNV, CDR2 YYDKDF (reference sequence). This CDR3 region has 13 residues. Trimming took 3 bases from V and 9 from J, leaving 14 bases between them. CDR3: CATSSTGDLKAFF. The CDR3 DNA sequence: TGTGCCACCAGCAGCACCGGGGACCTAAAAGCTTTCTTT.

V and J are TRBV12-5 and TRBJ1-1, with D possibly TRBD1 on 6 matching bases. The CDR3 runs 13 residues. From germline, CDR1 is LGHNT and CDR2 FRNRAP. The ends were cut back, 11 bases at V and 6 bases at J, with 19 bases in the middle. In DNA, the CDR3 is TGTGCTTCATTAACAGGGAGCATCGCTGAAGCTTTCTTT. Protein product: CASLTGSIAEAFF.

The chain carries TRBV7-2 and TRBJ1-2; D unresolved. CDR1 is SGHTA, CDR2 FQGNSA, per germline. This CDR3 is built from 15 residues. Deletions cut 1 base from V and 6 bases from J, with 15 bases between. The CDR3, as DNA: TGTGCCAGCAGCTTAGGAGGGTATCCGGGAAATGGCTACACCTTC. Translating gives CASSLGGYPGNGYTF.